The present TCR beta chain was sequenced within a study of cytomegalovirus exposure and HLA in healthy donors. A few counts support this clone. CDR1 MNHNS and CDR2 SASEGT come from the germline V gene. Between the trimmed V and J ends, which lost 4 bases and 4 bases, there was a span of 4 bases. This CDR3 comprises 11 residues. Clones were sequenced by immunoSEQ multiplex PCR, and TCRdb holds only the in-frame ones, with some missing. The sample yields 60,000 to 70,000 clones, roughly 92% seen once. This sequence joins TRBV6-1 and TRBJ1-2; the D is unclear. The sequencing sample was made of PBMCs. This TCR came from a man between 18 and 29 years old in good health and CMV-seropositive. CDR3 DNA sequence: TGTGCCAGCAGTGTCCTCTATGGCTACACCTTC. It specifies CASSVLYGYTF.